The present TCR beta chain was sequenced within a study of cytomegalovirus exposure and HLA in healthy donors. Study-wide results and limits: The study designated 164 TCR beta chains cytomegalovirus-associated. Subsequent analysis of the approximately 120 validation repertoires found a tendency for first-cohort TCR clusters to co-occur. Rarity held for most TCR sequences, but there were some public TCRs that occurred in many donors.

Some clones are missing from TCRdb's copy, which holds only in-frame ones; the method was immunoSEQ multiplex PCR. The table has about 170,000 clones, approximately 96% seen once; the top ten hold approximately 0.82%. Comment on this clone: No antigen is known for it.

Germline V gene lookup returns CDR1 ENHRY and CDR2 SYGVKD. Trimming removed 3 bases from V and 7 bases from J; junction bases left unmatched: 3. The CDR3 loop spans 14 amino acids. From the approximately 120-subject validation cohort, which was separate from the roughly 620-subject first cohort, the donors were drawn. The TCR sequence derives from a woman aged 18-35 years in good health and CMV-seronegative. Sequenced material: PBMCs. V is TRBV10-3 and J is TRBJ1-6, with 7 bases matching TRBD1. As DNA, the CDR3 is TGTGCCATCAGTGAAAAGGGGGCGAATTCACCCCTCCACTTT. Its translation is CAISEKGANSPLHF.